This T cell receptor (beta chain) was retrieved from a study of memory CD4+ T cells and cytomegalovirus serostatus. Whole-study results and caveats: Repertoires predicted CMV serostatus with median bootstrapped AUC of approximately 0.95.

The table came from immunoSEQ multiplex PCR; TCRdb's copy has only in-frame clones and leaves some out. The table lists approximately 44,000 clones, over 60% of them singletons. The sort gate was single viable CD3+CD4+CD8-CD45RO+ cells for memory CD4+ T cells. CDR3 length: 12 residues. Germline CDR1 is ENHRY and CDR2 is SYGVKD. Trimming took off 10 bases at V and 3 bases at J, with 12 bases between the two ends. As concerns this clone: The antigen is unknown.

The chain recombines TRBV10-3 with TRBJ2-5; D is perhaps TRBD2 (6 bases). The TCR originated in an adult in good health and CMV-seronegative. Material for sequencing was memory CD4+ T cells from blood. CDR3 DNA sequence: TGTGCCACCTCGACTAGGGAAGAGACCCAGTACTTC. It is translated as CATSTREETQYF.